This is a list of T cell receptor beta chains from one sample in a study of blood T cells in healthy people across ages. TCRdb re-called the 5' RACE reads with MiXCR, one entry per CDR3 protein. This table holds hundreds of thousands of distinct CDR3 sequences, around a fifth found once. The sequencing sample was made of blood. These receptor sequences come from a man aged 65 to 85 in good health. CDR3s include the opening cysteine and the closing phenylalanine or tryptophan. A D gene is named only where the DNA matches it firmly. Only some rows state a clone size, as once, few, many or a class for expanded clones.

CDR3aa,CDR3nt,d_gene,v_gene,j_gene,abundance
CASSPIRTSGYEQYF,TGTGCCAGCAGCCCTATTAGGACTAGCGGCTACGAGCAGTACTTC,TRBD2,TRBV7-9,TRBJ2-7,once
CSARGQPTYEQYF,TGCAGTGCTAGAGGACAGCCTACCTACGAGCAGTACTTC,NA,TRBV20-1,TRBJ2-7,once
CASSLTGHRITKNIQYF,TGTGCCAGCAGCCTGACAGGACACCGAATCACCAAAAACATTCAGTACTTC,NA,TRBV3-1,TRBJ2-4,NA
CASSVLLKDTQYF,TGTGCCAGCAGTGTACTACTGAAAGATACGCAGTATTTT,NA,TRBV6-1,TRBJ2-3,few
CASSSTSANQETQYF,TGTGCCAGCAGCTCCACTAGCGCGAACCAAGAGACCCAGTACTTC,TRBD2,TRBV12-3/TRBV12-4,TRBJ2-5,NA
CASSQVKANTEAFF,TGCGCCAGCAGCCAAGTCAAGGCGAACACTGAAGCTTTCTTT,NA,TRBV4-3,TRBJ1-1,NA
CASSLVGGGTGELFF,TGTGCCAGCAGCTTAGTGGGAGGGGGCACCGGGGAGCTGTTTTTT,NA,TRBV7-8,TRBJ2-2,NA
CASSQDWGTQETQYF,TGCGCCAGCAGCCAAGATTGGGGGACCCAAGAGACCCAGTACTTC,NA,TRBV4-1,TRBJ2-5,NA
CSASRTSGTPSYEQYF,TGCAGTGCTTCAAGGACTAGCGGGACCCCCTCCTACGAGCAGTACTTC,TRBD2,TRBV20-1,TRBJ2-7,NA
CASSPFRGRGANVLTF,TGTGCCAGCAGCCCCTTCAGGGGGCGTGGGGCCAACGTCCTGACTTTC,TRBD1,TRBV2,TRBJ2-6,few
CASSLGLGVWIYEQYF,TGCGCCAGCAGCTTGGGTTTGGGCGTCTGGATCTACGAGCAGTACTTC,NA,TRBV5-1,TRBJ2-7,NA
CASRITPYEQYF,TGTGCCAGCAGAATTACCCCCTACGAGCAGTACTTC,NA,TRBV28,TRBJ2-7,NA
CASSLAGYGYTF,TGTGCCAGCAGTTTAGCGGGCTATGGCTACACCTTC,NA,TRBV28,TRBJ1-2,many
CASTARGSGQETQYF,TGTGCCAGCACCGCACGGGGCTCGGGCCAAGAGACCCAGTACTTC,NA,TRBV28,TRBJ2-5,few
CASSVRTGETQYF,TGTGCCAGCAGCGTAAGAACAGGGGAGACCCAGTACTTC,NA,TRBV9,TRBJ2-5,few
CASSLFGTPQETQYF,TGCGCCAGCAGCTTGTTCGGGACCCCACAAGAGACCCAGTACTTC,NA,TRBV7-3,TRBJ2-5,NA
CSALDWRETQYF,TGCAGTGCTCTCGACTGGAGAGAGACCCAGTACTTC,NA,TRBV20-1,TRBJ2-5,many
CASSRLAAVKNIQYF,TGTGCCAGCAGCCGACTAGCGGCAGTCAAAAACATTCAGTACTTC,TRBD2,TRBV3-1,TRBJ2-4,few
CASSHALAGETDTQYF,TGTGCCAGCAGCCACGCACTAGCGGGAGAAACAGATACGCAGTATTTT,TRBD2,TRBV3-1,TRBJ2-3,NA
CAISDIGRAKSYNEQFF,TGTGCCATCAGTGATATCGGGAGGGCCAAATCCTACAATGAGCAGTTCTTC,TRBD2,TRBV10-3,TRBJ2-1,NA